These T cell receptor beta chains were read from a single sample in a study of shared T cell receptors in the human thymus. TCRdb's table, derived via immunoSEQ multiplex PCR, lists solely in-frame clones and lacks some. The data contain 650,000 to 950,000 clones, approximately 83% of them seen just once; the ten biggest clones take up roughly 0.01%. A further study also used this sample, focusing on human thymus T cells.

Sequencing was done on a sample of thymocytes. Every receptor here comes from a girl less than two years old with a congenital heart defect. CDR3s include the opening cysteine and the closing phenylalanine or tryptophan. A D gene is named only where the DNA matches it firmly. Rows give clone size only sometimes, using once, few, many, or a class for an expanded clone.

.	TRBV28	.	TRBJ1-6	TGTGCCAGCAGATCTATAATTCGGACAGACTATAATTCACCCCTCCACTTT	CASRSIIRTDYNSPLHF
.	TRBV21-1	.	TRBJ1-4	TGTGCCAGCAGCAAAGAGAAGAGGGGGCGCGCTGAAAAACTGTTTTTT	CASSKEKRGRAEKLFF
.	TRBV28	.	TRBJ1-1	TGTGCCAGCAGTTCGCTAAGCACTGAAGCTTTCTTT	CASSSLSTEAFF
.	TRBV7-8	.	TRBJ1-5	TGTGCCAGCAGCTTAGGAAGCATATATAGCAATCAGCCCCAGCATTTT	CASSLGSIYSNQPQHF
.	TRBV5-6	.	TRBJ1-1	TGTGCCAGCAGCTTGGGTCCGACTGAAGCTTTCTTT	CASSLGPTEAFF
once	TRBV7-2	.	TRBJ2-3	TGTGCCAGCAGCAGAGCGACAGAGAGCACAGATACGCAGTATTTT	CASSRATESTDTQYF
.	TRBV4-1	TRBD1	TRBJ1-3	TGCGCCAGCACCCCTCGTATCGGACAGGGGGTTCGATCTGGAAACACCATATATTTT	CASTPRIGQGVRSGNTIYF
.	TRBV6-1	TRBD1	TRBJ1-3	TGTGCCAGCAGCCCTAGACAGGGGGCTGGAAACACCATATATTTT	CASSPRQGAGNTIYF
once	TRBV5-1	TRBD1	TRBJ1-2	TGCGCCAGCAGCTTGGACCGACAGGGGGATGGGGATGGCTACACCTTC	CASSLDRQGDGDGYTF
.	TRBV19	TRBD2	TRBJ2-1	TGTGCCAGTAGATACACCGGGACTAGCGGGGGGTTTTCCTACAATGAGCAGTTCTTC	CASRYTGTSGGFSYNEQFF
.	TRBV5-6	.	TRBJ1-5	TGTGCCAGCAGCGGGAGTTCTCAGCCCCAGCATTTT	CASSGSSQPQHF
.	TRBV9	.	TRBJ2-1	TGTGCCAGCAGCGTAGAACAGGGCAACAATGAGCAGTTCTTC	CASSVEQGNNEQFF
.	TRBV7-7	.	TRBJ1-3	TGTGCTAGCAGCGAACACACTAACGAGAGCTCTGGAAACACCATATATTTT	CASSEHTNESSGNTIYF
.	TRBV5-8	TRBD1	TRBJ1-1	TGTGCCAGCAGCCTCGGACAGGGACCTATGAACACTGAAGCTTTCTTT	CASSLGQGPMNTEAFF
.	TRBV5-4	.	TRBJ2-7	TGTGCCAGCACCTACCGGCGGCCGACAGCCACCCGCTACGAGCAGTACTTC	CASTYRRPTATRYEQYF
.	TRBV19	.	TRBJ2-7	TGTGCCAGTAGTATAAAGGGGTCGGGCTCGGAGAGCTCCTACGAGCAGTACTTC	CASSIKGSGSESSYEQYF
once	TRBV2	TRBD1	TRBJ1-2	TGTGCCAGCAGTGAAAGCTGGGGACAGGGTTTAAAGTATGGCTACACCTTC	CASSESWGQGLKYGYTF
.	TRBV27	TRBD2	TRBJ2-7	TGTGCCAGCACCCTCGGGGGGGCGAACGAGCAGTACTTC	CASTLGGANEQYF
.	TRBV7-3	.	TRBJ2-5	TGTGCCAGCAGGAAACCAGGGGAGGAGACCCAGTACTTC	CASRKPGEETQYF
few	TRBV7-2	TRBD1	TRBJ1-2	TGTGCCAGCAGCGTAGAAGACAGGGGGCGGTTGGTGAGCTATGGCTACACCTTC	CASSVEDRGRLVSYGYTF
.	TRBV7-2	.	TRBJ1-1	TGTGCCAGCAGCTTAGGCCGGGGTGGAGTGAACACTGAAGCTTTCTTT	CASSLGRGGVNTEAFF
.	TRBV20-1	.	TRBJ1-2	TGCAGTGCTAGGGGAGGGGATGGCTACACCTTC	CSARGGDGYTF
.	TRBV14	.	TRBJ2-7	TGTGCCAGCAGCCAACTTTCCGCCTACGAGCAGTACTTC	CASSQLSAYEQYF
.	TRBV29-1	.	TRBJ2-6	TGCAGCTCCGGGGTGGGGTTTGGGTGCGGGGGCCTGTCTGGGGCCAACGTCCTGACTTTC	CSSGVGFGCGGLSGANVLTF
.	TRBV19	TRBD1	TRBJ2-1	TGTGCCAGTAGTGTCCGGGACAGGGGGATCAATGAGCAGTTCTTC	CASSVRDRGINEQFF
.	TRBV6-1	TRBD1	TRBJ1-5	TGTGCCAGCAGTGAAATTTGGACAGGGGGCCGCCGGTGGCCCCAGCATTTT	CASSEIWTGGRRWPQHF
.	TRBV11-2	.	TRBJ2-5	TGTGCCAGCAGCTTAGATCGAACAGGGCCGCTCCAAGAGACCCAGTACTTC	CASSLDRTGPLQETQYF
.	TRBV6-1	.	TRBJ1-3	TGTGCCAGCAGTGAAGGCGTTCGTCTAAGCTCTGGAAACACCATATATTTT	CASSEGVRLSSGNTIYF
.	TRBV5-1	TRBD2	TRBJ2-2	TGCGCCAGCAGCCACGGACTAGGCGGGGAGCTGTTTTTT	CASSHGLGGELFF
.	TRBV18	TRBD1	TRBJ1-5	TGTGCCAGCTCAAGACAGGGGATACGGAAATATGGCAATCAGCCCCAGCATTTT	CASSRQGIRKYGNQPQHF
.	TRBV16	.	TRBJ1-1	TGTGCCAGCAGTCTGAACAGGTCCTCGGCTTTCTTT	CASSLNRSSAFF
.	TRBV5-8	TRBD1	TRBJ2-7	TGTGCCAGCAGCCCGGGACAGCGGACCTACGAGCAGTACTTC	CASSPGQRTYEQYF
once	TRBV21-1	.	TRBJ1-4	TGTGCCAGCAGCAAAGGGGGGGGCACCCGATCGTTTTTT	CASSKGGGTRSFF
.	TRBV5-8	.	TRBJ2-3	TGTGCCAGCAGCTCGAAGGGGGAAGGAGTCACAGATACGCAGTATTTT	CASSSKGEGVTDTQYF
.	TRBV14	.	TRBJ2-3	TGTGCCAGCAGCCAAGCCGACAGGTCAGATACGCAGTATTTT	CASSQADRSDTQYF
once	TRBV11-2	TRBD1	TRBJ1-1	TGTGCCAGCAGCTCCCCCGGGACAGGGAGAAACACTGAAGCTTTCTTT	CASSSPGTGRNTEAFF
.	TRBV27	.	TRBJ1-1	TGTGCCAGCAGTTGGACCCGGGGGGGCACTGAAGCTTTCTTT	CASSWTRGGTEAFF
.	TRBV4-3	.	TRBJ2-7	TGCGCCAGCAGCTTGGCCAGCCCCGGGAGAGGTTCTAGTCCCGAGCAGTACTTC	CASSLASPGRGSSPEQYF
.	TRBV7-3	.	TRBJ2-3	TGTGCCAGCAGCGATACCGGGGGGCGCACAGATACGCAGTATTTT	CASSDTGGRTDTQYF
.	TRBV19	.	TRBJ2-5	TGTGCCAGTAGTACCACGACAGAGGACAAGCAAGAGACCCAGTACTTC	CASSTTTEDKQETQYF
.	TRBV5-1	.	TRBJ1-2	TGCGCCAGCAGCTTTGGGTTCCCTTCGGGGAGGGTCCACTATGGCTACACCTTC	CASSFGFPSGRVHYGYTF
once	TRBV12-5	TRBD1	TRBJ1-5	TGTGCTAGTGGTTCCCACAGGGGGCGAACCCAGCCCCAGCATTTT	CASGSHRGRTQPQHF
.	TRBV2	.	TRBJ1-2	TGTGCCAGCAGGGGAACAGGGAGTAGCTATGGCTACACCTTC	CASRGTGSSYGYTF
.	TRBV5-1	.	TRBJ1-1	TGCGCCAGCAGCACCGAGGGTGCTGAAGCTTTCTTT	CASSTEGAEAFF
.	TRBV7-6	TRBD1	TRBJ2-7	TGTGCCAGCAGCTCCCGTGGTAACAGGGGGCAGGGGCACTACGAAGAGCAGCACTTC	CASSSRGNRGQGHYEEQHF
.	TRBV4-1	.	TRBJ1-2	TGCGCCAGCAGCCAAGGGGAGACGTCCTACTATGGCTACACCTTC	CASSQGETSYYGYTF
.	TRBV29-1	TRBD1	TRBJ2-7	TGCAGCTACCGGGACAGGGGATACGAGCAGTACTTC	CSYRDRGYEQYF
.	TRBV6-5	.	TRBJ2-3	TGTGCCAGCAGTCAACTAGTAGGGGAGGTTACGCAGTATTTT	CASSQLVGEVTQYF
.	TRBV7-8	TRBD1	TRBJ2-7	TGTGCCAGCAGCTTAGCGGGAGACGACAGGGTCACCTACGAGCAGTACTTC	CASSLAGDDRVTYEQYF
few	TRBV7-9	TRBD1	TRBJ2-4	TGTGCCAGCAGCTTAGTCCGCAGGGGGCACCAAAACATTCAGTACTTC	CASSLVRRGHQNIQYF
.	TRBV7-9	.	TRBJ1-6	TGTGCCAGCAGCCCTCGAGGAGGTCCCTATAATTCACCCCTCCACTTT	CASSPRGGPYNSPLHF
.	TRBV11-3	TRBD2	TRBJ2-7	TGTGCCAGCAGTCTTTTTGGGGGGGCCTACGAGCAGTACTTC	CASSLFGGAYEQYF
.	TRBV19	.	TRBJ1-6	TGTGCCAGTAGTCCTCCGCCCTCTAGCTCCTATAATTCACCCCTCCACTTT	CASSPPPSSSYNSPLHF
.	TRBV29-1	TRBD1	TRBJ1-2	TGCAGCGTGAAGACAGGGGGCAGGAACTATGGCTACACCTTC	CSVKTGGRNYGYTF
.	TRBV2	.	TRBJ1-2	TGTGCCAGCAGAGTTACAGGTTCGGGCGATGGCTACACCTTC	CASRVTGSGDGYTF